This entry features one T cell receptor beta chain sequence. MiXCR, run by TCRdb on the 5' RACE reads, gives a single entry per CDR3 protein. The table shows 600,000 to 750,000 distinct CDR3 sequences, with 10% to 15% occurring only once. The sample comes from a study of T cells after yellow fever vaccination. Germline V gives CDR1 MNHEY, CDR2 SVGAGI. This CDR3 is built from 15 residues. Trimming cost V 2 bases and J 6 bases; bases outside gene matches: 9. The chain recombines TRBV6-5 with TRBJ2-7; 8 bases agree with TRBD2. This material consisted of PBMCs, taken on the day of the yellow fever booster vaccination. The source is a man under 40 who received the YFV17D yellow fever vaccine. CDR3 amino acids: CASSYAASGYIEQYF. The CDR3 nucleotides read TGTGCCAGCAGTTACGCCGCTAGCGGGTACATCGAGCAGTACTTC.